This T cell receptor (beta chain) was found in a study of PD-1 blockade in classical Hodgkin lymphoma. Noted time point: cycle 4 day 1 (C4D1), after more than five weeks of nivolumab. No patient escaped relapse after autologous stem cell transplantation, and brentuximab vedotin exposure varied. Looked up from germline, CDR1 is SGHTA and CDR2 is FQGNSA. The junction had 14 bases not matched to a gene; V was cut back by 5 bases and J by 5 bases. The CDR3 loop spans 16 amino acids. Profiled with immunoSEQ multiplex PCR; TCRdb holds only in-frame clones, not every one. The table shows some 52,000 clones, with roughly 86% occurring only once.

This sample comprised peripheral blood mononuclear cells (PBMCs), obtained before the fourth cycle of nivolumab. This TCR was sampled from a human donor with classical Hodgkin lymphoma. The V and J genes are TRBV7-2 and TRBJ1-2; the match to TRBD1 covers 7 bases. The CDR3 protein is CASSTDRTLHRYGYTF. As DNA, the CDR3 is TGTGCCAGCAGCACGGACAGGACTCTGCATCGTTATGGCTACACCTTC.